The 20 T cell receptor beta chains presented below share a single source sample, sequenced in a study of blood T cell repertoires in COVID-19 (dated by TCRdb to about 2020). The library relied on the immunoSEQ multiplex PCR assay. TCRdb limited this immuneACCESS table to in-frame rearrangements with V and J called. A share of clones is missing; checked studies link under half to unresolved V genes, and the rest is unexplained. A total of hundreds of thousands of clones appear in this sample, 80% to 90% of them only once. The ten largest account for 8.3% of the sample. Sequenced sample: PBMCs or T cells enriched from blood (not recorded which). These receptors originate from an older woman who had recovered from COVID-19.

This chain joins TRBV15 and TRBJ1-5; D gene ambiguous. Germline V CDR1 and CDR2: LNHNV, YYDKDF (reference sequence). V gave up 0 bases and J gave up 2 bases, with 2 bases separating them. CDR3 length equals 13 residues. The CDR3 DNA sequence: TGTGCCACCAGCAGAGACGGCAATCAGCCCCAGCATTTT. Protein product: CATSRDGNQPQHF. The full variable domain, with the rest looked up from reference TRBV15 and TRBJ1-5, is DAMVIQNPRYQVTQFGKPVTLSCSQTLNHNVMYWYQQKSSQAPKLLFHYYDKDFNNEADTPDNFQSRRPNTSFCFLDIRSPGLGDTAMYLCATSRDGNQPQHFGDGTRLSIL.

The chain is built from TRBV2 and TRBJ1-1, with TRBD1 as a possible D gene (6 bases). CDR3 length: 14 residues. V was shortened by 6 bases and J by 9 bases, with 20 bases between the two germline ends. The V gene's germline CDR1 is SNHLY and CDR2 FYNNEI. CDR3 sequence reads: CASRMGAFSGKAFF. CDR3 DNA sequence: TGTGCCAGCAGGATGGGGGCTTTTAGTGGTAAAGCTTTCTTT.

The rearrangement joins TRBV6-5 to TRBJ1-1; D not resolved. Trimming took 5 bases from V and 0 from J, leaving 7 bases between them. The CDR3 is 13 amino acids. Per the germline V gene, CDR1 is MNHEY and CDR2 is SVGAGI. CDR3 coding DNA: TGTGCCAGCAGTCAACTAATGAACACTGAAGCTTTCTTT. Its protein product is CASSQLMNTEAFF.

This rearrangement joins TRBV6-5 to TRBJ1-4, with 8 bases aligning to TRBD1. Germline values: CDR1 MNHEY, CDR2 SVGAGI. This CDR3 comprises 13 residues. V dropped 11 bases and J dropped 8; count of bases not matched to a gene: 10. CDR3 protein: CAGARGQGEKLFF. The CDR3 DNA sequence: TGTGCCGGGGCCAGGGGGCAAGGAGAAAAACTGTTTTTT.

This chain joins TRBV19 and TRBJ1-2, with D tentatively TRBD1 (6 bases). Germline lookup yields CDR1 LNHDA and CDR2 SQIVND (reference sequence). The CDR3 runs to 12 residues. Trimming shortened V by 6 bases and J by 4 bases, and 9 bases separated the two germline ends. The CDR3 DNA reads as TGTGCCAGTAGAAGGGACATCTATGGCTACACCTTC. This sequence encodes CASRRDIYGYTF.

This rearrangement joins TRBV15 to TRBJ2-7; 7 bases are shared with TRBD1. Germline values: CDR1 LNHNV, CDR2 YYDKDF (reference sequence). Losses at the gene ends were 5 bases for V and 6 bases for J; bases not matched to a gene: 13. The CDR3 spans 15 residues. CDR3 loop: CATSSRTGPSGEQYF. Written as DNA, the CDR3 is TGTGCCACCAGCTCAAGGACAGGCCCCAGTGGCGAGCAGTACTTC.

This chain joins TRBV7-9 and TRBJ1-3; D is uncertain. The CDR3 has 13 amino acids. The germline V gene encodes CDR1 SEHNR and CDR2 FQNEAQ (reference sequence). V lost 3 bases and J lost 0, with 3 bases in between. CDR3 protein: CASSFYSGNTIYF. DNA for the CDR3: TGTGCCAGCAGCTTTTACTCTGGAAACACCATATATTTT.

The chain combines TRBV5-6 with TRBJ1-2, with D possibly TRBD1 on 6 matching bases. CDR3 length equals 15 residues. The germline V gene has CDR1 SGHDT and CDR2 YYEEEE. V was pared by 1 base and J by 7 bases, with 17 bases between. The CDR3 DNA follows: TGTGCCAGCAGCTTGATTACAGGGTATACTGCTGGCTACACCTTC. It yields the protein CASSLITGYTAGYTF.

The V gene is TRBV2, the J gene TRBJ2-4; possible D gene TRBD1, 6 bases. The germline V and J ends were trimmed by 7 bases and 0 bases, with 10 bases remaining between them. Per germline, CDR1 SNHLY and CDR2 FYNNEI. This CDR3 spans 14 amino acids. The CDR3 DNA follows: TGTGCCAGCATTGGACAGTTAGCCAAAAACATTCAGTACTTC. Translated, it gives CASIGQLAKNIQYF. The full variable domain, with the rest looked up from reference TRBV2 and TRBJ2-4, is EPEVTQTPSHQVTQMGQEVILRCVPISNHLYFYWYRQILGQKVEFLVSFYNNEISEKSEIFDDQFSVERPDGSNFTLKIRSTKLEDSAMYFCASIGQLAKNIQYFGAGTRLSVL.

The V and J genes are TRBV7-9 and TRBJ2-2; possibly TRBD1 for D (6 bases). This CDR3 region has 17 residues. V gave up 5 bases and J gave up 0 bases, with 16 bases separating them. The germline V gene encodes CDR1 SEHNR and CDR2 FQNEAQ (reference sequence). For the CDR3, the DNA is TGTGCCAGCAGCGTACTACAGGGAGTGACGAACACCGGGGAGCTGTTTTTT. The encoded protein is CASSVLQGVTNTGELFF.

About this clone itself: Other nucleotide sequences in the sample specify the same CDR3. The chain links TRBV2 to TRBJ2-7; 8 bases are shared with TRBD1. The trim removed 8 bases at V and 0 bases at J, leaving 6 bases unmatched. Germline CDR1 reads SNHLY; CDR2 reads FYNNEI. The CDR3 sequence is 14 residues long. The CDR3 loop reads CASRRTGSSYEQYF. The CDR3 DNA is TGTGCCAGCCGAAGGACAGGGAGCTCCTACGAGCAGTACTTC.

The chain links TRBV5-1 to TRBJ1-5, with D hard to call. The CDR3 spans 14 residues. Germline CDR1 SGHRS, CDR2 YFSETQ. V was trimmed by 0 bases and J by 5 bases, leaving 9 bases between them. DNA of the CDR3: TGCGCCAGCAGCTTGGGGGCCAAGGATCAGCCCCAGCATTTT. Its protein is CASSLGAKDQPQHF.

The V call is TRBV11-2, the J call TRBJ1-4; D perhaps matches TRBD1 (6 bases). The CDR3 is 14 residues long. CDR1 and CDR2 from the germline V gene are SGHAT and FQNNGV. V shed 5 bases and J shed 4 bases, with 11 bases lying between them. This CDR3 reads CASSHGQYNEKLFF. The CDR3 DNA sequence: TGTGCCAGCAGCCACGGACAGTATAATGAAAAACTGTTTTTT.

The chain has TRBV11-2 and TRBJ2-2; perhaps TRBD1 as D (6 bases). Looked up from germline, CDR1 is SGHAT and CDR2 is FQNNGV. This CDR3 is 19 amino acids long. Trimming left V 6 bases short and J 4 bases short, with 27 bases between. DNA for the CDR3: TGTGCCAGCAGGACGATCCGGAGATTCAGGGACAAAACCACCGGGGAGCTGTTTTTT. Translation gives CASRTIRRFRDKTTGELFF.

The chain uses TRBV19 and TRBJ2-1; 7 positions agree with TRBD2. V dropped 7 bases and J dropped 4; count of bases not matched to a gene: 4. The CDR3 has 13 amino acids. Germline V lookup: CDR1 LNHDA, CDR2 SQIVND (reference sequence). DNA of the CDR3: TGTGCCAGTACCCCCGGGGGGTACAATGAGCAGTTCTTC. Its protein is CASTPGGYNEQFF.

The chain carries TRBV7-2 and TRBJ2-2, with D possibly being TRBD1 (5 bases). The V end was cut by 2 bases, the J end by 7 bases, with 8 bases between. Germline lookup yields CDR1 SGHTA and CDR2 FQGNSA. The CDR3 has 13 residues. The CDR3 loop reads CASSLQGNGELFF. CDR3 in DNA: TGTGCCAGCAGCTTACAGGGCAACGGGGAGCTGTTTTTT.

The chain combines TRBV10-2 with TRBJ1-6, with 8 bases matching TRBD1. The J segment lost 7 bases and the V segment lost 6 bases, leaving 5 bases of the junction unmatched. The CDR3 is 14 residues long. In germline, CDR1 is WSHSY, CDR2 SAAADI. CDR3 sequence reads: CASSTGGENSPLHF. The CDR3 nucleotides are TGCGCCAGCAGCACAGGGGGGGAGAATTCACCCCTCCACTTT.

The rearrangement joins TRBV2 to TRBJ2-7; 7 bases are a match to TRBD2. The CDR3 covers 13 residues. V was clipped by 7 bases and J by 4 bases; unmatched bases: 7. Germline V gives CDR1 SNHLY, CDR2 FYNNEI. In nucleotides, the CDR3 is TGTGCCAGCACGGGGGGACGGGCTTACGAGCAGTACTTC. It specifies CASTGGRAYEQYF.

This rearrangement joins TRBV6-2 or TRBV6-3 to TRBJ1-1; D uncertain. This CDR3 is 18 amino acids long. The V end was cut by 2 bases, the J end by 0 bases, with 19 bases between. Germline V CDR1 and CDR2: MNHEY, SVGEGT. In nucleotides, the CDR3 is TGTGCCAGCAGTTACGATCGGATGGGAGTATTCATGAACACTGAAGCTTTCTTT. As protein: CASSYDRMGVFMNTEAFF.

The genes are TRBV18 and TRBJ2-3, with a weak D call TRBD2 (6 bases). The CDR3 contains 15 residues. Between the trimmed V and J ends, which lost 2 bases and 2 bases, there was a span of 11 bases. Per germline, CDR1 KGHSH and CDR2 LQKENI. The DNA of the CDR3 is TGTGCCAGCTCACCAATCGGGACTTACACAGATACGCAGTATTTT. This encodes CASSPIGTYTDTQYF.